The rows below give T cell receptor beta chains drawn from one sample of a study of T cell changes during pregnancy in multiple sclerosis. TCRdb's table, derived via immunoSEQ multiplex PCR, lists solely in-frame clones and lacks some. This table has some 87,000 clones, 92% appearing once. Specimen: peripheral blood, collected in the first trimester of pregnancy. These receptors came from a female donor with multiple sclerosis, enrolled in a pregnancy study. CDR3s leave out the opening cysteine and the closing phenylalanine or tryptophan. The D gene is left open where the match is weak.

v_gene,d_gene,CDR3aa
TRBV25-1,TRBD1,ASSENPGTGLYYEQY
TRBV5-1,.,ASSLNPGNTEAF
TRBV2,TRBD2,ASSGEGGTSGTQYEQY
TRBV6-1,TRBD1,ASRGQGWGTEAF
TRBV5-4,TRBD1,ASSLRQGGGYT
TRBV6-6,.,ASSYPATAGANVLT
TRBV15,.,ATREPPDEEQY
TRBV4-3,.,ASSQDHSPHTDTQY
TRBV25-1,TRBD2,ASSARLAGYNEQF
TRBV30,.,AWIRQAQGETQY
TRBV6-7,.,ASSYFGSANNEQF
TRBV9,TRBD1,ASSPRGTGGITDTQY
TRBV2,.,ASRGRGKDEQY
TRBV27,TRBD1,ASHRGQGTGEQY
TRBV29-1,.,SVVGSTGGYSYEQY
TRBV7-2,.,ASSLGPGASNEQF
TRBV29-1,.,SVDLTGFGNTIY
TRBV4-1,.,ASSHQGWGDEQY
TRBV7-8,TRBD2,ASSLATGGISYEQY
TRBV6-1,TRBD1,ASSLQGAGEAF
TRBV27,TRBD2,ASSFRPATWREGQETQY
TRBV4-3,.,ASSQEGGSWDEKLF
TRBV6-4,TRBD1,ASSDGTGGTDTQY
TRBV5-1,TRBD1,ASTSGDRSREQY
TRBV11-1,.,ASSQGHQEKLF
TRBV28,.,ASSLLASVPSYEQY
TRBV18,TRBD1,ASSPLAGTGVETQY
TRBV19,TRBD2,ASLRAGAGELF
TRBV6-5,TRBD2,ASISGKSYEQY
TRBV10-3,TRBD1,AISESLRDRGHEQY
TRBV7-2,.,ASSSSGKGFREQF
TRBV7-9,.,ASSLEQLKLF
TRBV29-1,.,SVVGPGQRKLF
TRBV19,TRBD1,ASSWDSMNQPQH
TRBV7-3,.,ASSGGPGHQETQY
TRBV7-9,.,ASSSQGFYAEAF
TRBV11-2,TRBD1,ASSQPPGTGVTGELF
TRBV28,.,ASSINEKLF
TRBV7-9,TRBD2,ASSLGTSDTNEQF
TRBV14,TRBD2,ASSQDAAGGFSSEQF
TRBV7-3,.,ASSHRPRGRSYNEQF
TRBV15,.,ATSSHTGVYNEQF
TRBV25-1,.,ASRSSADNEQF
TRBV7-2,.,ASSLVPAGAIRTQY
TRBV9,TRBD1,ASSGPGQGDYGYT
TRBV28,TRBD1,ASTHGDRVGNTIY
TRBV28,.,ATASAGSSYNEQF
TRBV5-1,TRBD2,ASSSGSGRAYEQY
TRBV4-1,TRBD2,ASSPIAGPATDTQY
TRBV7-8,.,ASSLAAGDNTGELF
TRBV28,TRBD2,ASSPRTSGGDTQY
TRBV12-5,TRBD2,ASGLGTSGAQETQY
TRBV4-1,.,ASSQVRGHGGNTIY
TRBV6-5,TRBD1,ASSYYQGALNTEAF
TRBV5-1,TRBD1,ASSWRGQGSEKLF
TRBV5-1,TRBD1,ASSRQGQATYNEQF
TRBV7-2,.,ASSAGTTNEKLF
TRBV11-1,TRBD2,ASSPRSGTSGNNEQF